The 6 T cell receptor delta chains listed next were all sequenced from one sample in a study of γδ T cells in repeated Plasmodium falciparum infection. Flow sorting of PBMC yielded separate Vgamma9/Vdelta2+ and Vdelta2-negative gammadelta T cell populations for bulk repertoire analysis. TCRdb reanalysed the multiplex PCR reads with CATT. The table records approximately 93,000 delta-chain clones, approximately 0.92% of them present only once. Sequencing input: gamma-delta T cells from blood. The receptors originated from a pool of human donors (malaria-infected and uninfected, not separated).

Concerning this clone itself: The TCRdb protein comes from a much larger clone and disagrees with this DNA's translation at residue 4, likely due to a read error; the protein given here is derived from the DNA. This chain connects TRDV2 to TRDJ1; D might be TRDD2 (6 bases). The J gene was not available in TCRdb and was assigned here by matching the DNA to germline segments. Germline V gives CDR1 GEAIGNYY, CDR2 EKD. Trimming took 5 bases from V and 5 from J, leaving 14 bases between them. The CDR3 spans 13 residues. The CDR3 spells CACGFLRDDKLIF. The CDR3 bases are TGTGCCTGTGGCTTCCTCCGGGATGATAAACTCATCTTT.

As concerns this clone: The protein recorded in TCRdb matches a much larger clone and deviates from this DNA's translation at residue 11, suggesting a read error; the protein here is obtained by translating the DNA. The gene calls are TRDV2 and TRDJ1, with TRDD3 as a possible D gene (6 bases). TCRdb leaves out the J gene; it was filled in here by matching the DNA to germline. This CDR3 has 16 amino acids. The ends were cut back, 3 bases at V and 4 bases at J, with 20 bases in the middle. CDR1 and CDR2 from the germline V gene are GEAIGNYY and EKD. The CDR3 DNA reads TGTGCCTGTGACTCCCTGGGGCCTACCGGGATCGATAAACTCATCTTT. This codes for CACDSLGPTGIDKLIF.

This clone was seen more than once but under ten times. TCRdb attributes to this sequence the protein of a much larger clone, which differs from the DNA translation at residue 14; a read error is likely, and the protein displayed is translated from the DNA. The V call is TRDV2, the J call TRDJ1; 10 bases fit TRDD3. TCRdb carries no J gene annotation; the J gene was assigned here by matching the DNA with germline. The CDR3 covers 19 residues. The ends lost 1 base at V and 4 bases at J; junction bases unmatched: 17. Germline CDR1 reads GEAIGNYY; CDR2 reads EKD. The CDR3 protein is CACDTLRGLGDAGIDKLIF. The DNA of the CDR3 is TGTGCCTGTGACACTTTAAGGGGACTGGGGGATGCCGGCATCGATAAACTCATCTTT.

This clone was observed a handful of times. The amino acid sequence in TCRdb belongs to a much larger clone and departs from this DNA's translation at residue 4, likely a sequencing read error; the sequence shown is translated from the DNA. The chain joins TRDV2 to TRDJ2, with 7 positions matching TRDD3. The J gene, left out of TCRdb, was set here by checking the DNA against germline. Germline CDR1 GEAIGNYY, CDR2 EKD. There are 15 residues in the CDR3. CDR3 protein: CACNTGGSEKAQLFF. The DNA for the CDR3 is TGTGCCTGTAACACCGGGGGATCGGAAAAAGCACAACTCTTCTTT.

This clone occurred many times. The protein TCRdb gives is from a much larger clone and does not agree with this DNA's translation at residue 5, likely a read error; the protein shown here comes from the DNA. The V gene is TRDV2, the J gene TRDJ2, with a possible D match to TRDD3 (5 bases). In germline, CDR1 is GEAIGNYY, CDR2 EKD. The CDR3 loop spans 14 amino acids. Between the trimmed V and J ends, which lost 3 bases and 4 bases, there was a span of 11 bases. The CDR3 loop reads CACDAITGTAQLFF. The CDR3, as DNA: TGTGCCTGTGACGCCATTACTGGGACAGCACAACTCTTCTTT.

Worth noting for this clone: This DNA's translation and the protein TCRdb lists, from a much larger clone, do not match at residues 5 and 9, likely due to a read error; the protein shown is translated from the DNA. V gene TRDV1 combines with J gene TRDJ1; 8 bases map to TRDD2. The J gene, missing from TCRdb, was assigned here through DNA to germline matching. The V and J ends lost 4 bases and 0 bases, in that order; junction bases with no gene match: 16. Germline CDR1 is TSWWSYY and CDR2 is QGS. CDR3 length: 19 residues. CDR3 DNA: TGTGCTCTTGGGGTAGACTTCCTACCCCGACTTACTAACACCGATAAACTCATCTTT. It codes for CALGVDFLPRLTNTDKLIF.